The 15 T cell receptor beta chains listed next were all sequenced from one sample in a study of shared clonotypes between healthy human individuals. Positively selected for CCR7, the CD45RO-negative cells used as naive CD8 cells excluded terminally differentiated effector memory CD45RA+ cells. Assay: immunoSEQ multiplex PCR; the TCRdb copy retains only in-frame clones and omits some. This table holds around 600,000 clones, roughly 98% found once. Material: naive CD8+ T cells sorted from blood. The source of these receptors is a man aged 25-45 years in good health.

The chain has TRBV4-1 and TRBJ2-3; 7 bases fit TRBD2. J lost 3 bases, V lost 0 bases, and 6 bases had no gene match. CDR1 is MGHRA, CDR2 YSYEKL, per germline. The CDR3 spans 16 residues. The chain's CDR3 is CASSQEKAGVTDTQYF. The DNA of the CDR3 is TGCGCCAGCAGCCAAGAGAAGGCGGGAGTAACAGATACGCAGTATTTT.

The chain carries TRBV11-2 and TRBJ2-7; perhaps D is TRBD1 or TRBD2 (6 bases each). The CDR3 has 12 residues. The germline V and J ends were trimmed by 5 bases and 12 bases, with 17 bases remaining between them. In germline, CDR1 is SGHAT, CDR2 FQNNGV. CDR3 in DNA: TGTGCCAGCAGCCTCGGGAACAGGGACTGGTACTTC. It translates to CASSLGNRDWYF. Combining the CDR3 with reference TRBV11-2 and TRBJ2-7 gives the whole variable domain EAGVAQSPRYKIIEKRQSVAFWCNPISGHATLYWYQQILGQGPKLLIQFQNNGVVDDSQLPKDRFSAERLKGVDSTLKIQPAKLEDSAVYLCASSLGNRDWYFGPGTRLTVT.

The V gene is TRBV7-2, the J gene TRBJ2-2; D is undetermined. The CDR3 has 13 residues. V lost 3 bases and J 6 bases, leaving 8 bases between the germline ends. Germline V gene data show CDR1 as SGHTA and CDR2 as FQGNSA. CDR3 nucleotide sequence: TGTGCCAGCAGCTTCCCGCCGGCCGGGGAGCTGTTTTTT. Translating it yields CASSFPPAGELFF.

The chain employs TRBV7-9 and TRBJ1-2; a possible D gene is TRBD1 (6 bases). This CDR3 region has 12 residues. The germline CDR1 and CDR2 sequences are SEHNR and FQNEAQ (reference sequence). With 5 bases removed from V and 7 bases from J, the gap between germline ends came to 11 bases. CDR3 region: CASSNSRGGYTF. CDR3 sequence (DNA): TGTGCCAGCAGCAACTCCAGGGGTGGCTACACCTTC.

This rearrangement joins TRBV7-9 to TRBJ1-4; D gene ambiguous. Germline V gene lookup returns CDR1 SEHNR and CDR2 FQNEAQ (reference sequence). This CDR3 comprises 14 residues. V dropped 5 bases and J dropped 1 base, with 8 bases sitting between them. CDR3 loop: CASSTTETNEKLFF. CDR3 coding DNA: TGTGCCAGCAGCACGACGGAAACTAATGAAAAACTGTTTTTT.

The chain carries TRBV7-9 and TRBJ2-5; D is unresolved. The CDR3 is 15 amino acids. Germline lookup yields CDR1 SEHNR and CDR2 FQNEAQ (reference sequence). Trimming took 0 bases from V and 7 from J, leaving 15 bases between them. This CDR3 is CASSLADSPWGTQYF. DNA for the CDR3: TGTGCCAGCAGCTTAGCAGACTCCCCTTGGGGGACCCAGTACTTC.

About this clone itself: An end of the junction does not agree with germline; a read error may underlie this. The CDR3 protein is CASSLDFTLDF. CDR3 nucleotides: TGTGCCAGCAGCTTAGACTTTACCCTGGACTTC. V is TRBV7-8 and J is TRBJ2-7, with D hard to call. The CDR3 extends over 11 amino acids. From germline, CDR1 is SGHVS and CDR2 FQNEAQ. Combining the CDR3 with reference TRBV7-8 and TRBJ2-7 gives the whole variable domain GAGVSQSPRYKVAKRGQDVALRCDPISGHVSLFWYQQALGQGPEFLTYFQNEAQLDKSGLPSDRFFAERPEGSVSTLKIQRTQQEDSAVYLCASSLDFTLDFGPGTRLTVT.

V and J are TRBV7-6 and TRBJ1-5; D is uncertain. With 2 bases removed from V and 0 bases from J, the gap between germline ends came to 8 bases. Germline assignment: CDR1 SGHVS and CDR2 FNYEAQ. CDR3 size: 15 residues. The CDR3 reads CASSLTTDSNQPQHF. The CDR3 bases are TGTGCCAGCAGCTTAACAACGGATAGCAATCAGCCCCAGCATTTT.

Turning to this clone: Sequence at one end of the junction differs from germline and may be a read error. The chain employs TRBV29-1 and TRBJ1-1; D gene uncertain. CDR3 length equals 11 residues. Germline values: CDR1 SQVTM, CDR2 ANQGSEA. The CDR3 DNA reads TGCAGCGCTGAAACCGAGGCGCGTGCTTTCTTT. It encodes CSAETEARAFF.

The gene calls are TRBV28 and TRBJ2-7; no clear D. Germline lookup yields CDR1 MDHEN and CDR2 SYDVKM. The CDR3 consists of 16 residues. Deletions cut 7 bases from V and 3 bases from J, with 22 bases between. CDR3 in DNA: TGTGCCAGCAAACCCGTCCGGGCTAATCGGGTCTACGAGCAGTACTTC. As protein: CASKPVRANRVYEQYF.

This chain connects TRBV5-5 to TRBJ1-1; 10 bases map to TRBD1. Germline V lookup: CDR1 SGHKS, CDR2 YYEKEE (reference sequence). The CDR3 sequence is 16 residues long. The trim removed 4 bases at V and 0 bases at J, leaving 6 bases unmatched. CDR3 residues: CASSLGTGALNTEAFF. In DNA form, the CDR3 reads TGTGCCAGCAGCCTGGGGACAGGGGCTCTGAACACTGAAGCTTTCTTT.

V is TRBV5-6 and J is TRBJ2-3, with D perhaps matching TRBD2 (6 bases). The V end was cut by 5 bases, the J end by 8 bases, with 27 bases between. This CDR3 region has 17 residues. CDR1 and CDR2 from the germline V gene are SGHDT and YYEEEE. CDR3 protein: CASSVPRVEGLVSTQYF. DNA of the CDR3: TGTGCCAGCAGTGTTCCAAGGGTGGAGGGCCTAGTCAGTACGCAGTATTTT. The complete variable domain, with remaining parts taken from reference TRBV5-6 and TRBJ2-3, reads DAGVTQSPTHLIKTRGQQVTLRCSPKSGHDTVSWYQQALGQGPQFIFQYYEEEERQRGNFPDRFSGHQFPNYSSELNVNALLLGDSALYLCASSVPRVEGLVSTQYFGPGTRLTVL.

This clone showed up just once. This sequence joins TRBV7-9 and TRBJ2-7; D is ambiguous. This CDR3 is 14 amino acids long. V was trimmed by 9 bases and J by 2 bases, leaving 17 bases between them. CDR1 and CDR2 from the germline V gene are SEHNR and FQNEAQ (reference sequence). CDR3 residues: CASGRATIAYEQYF. The CDR3 nucleotides are TGTGCCAGTGGACGGGCGACAATAGCCTACGAGCAGTACTTC.

The genes are TRBV7-8 and TRBJ2-2; TRBD2 matches 9 bases. Germline lookup yields CDR1 SGHVS and CDR2 FQNEAQ. The trim removed 5 bases at V and 5 bases at J, leaving 9 bases unmatched. The CDR3 length is 16 residues. The CDR3 reads CASSPRTSELTGELFF. The DNA for the CDR3 is TGTGCCAGCAGCCCGAGGACTAGCGAACTAACCGGGGAGCTGTTTTTT.

Note on this clone: Other nucleotide sequences in the sample specify the same CDR3. This rearrangement joins TRBV5-4 to TRBJ2-3; D gene uncertain. The germline gives CDR1 SGHNT, CDR2 YYREEE (reference sequence). V lost 2 bases and J 1 base, leaving 8 bases between the germline ends. The CDR3 is made up of 14 amino acids. CDR3 residues: CASSLSGGTDTQYF. The CDR3 DNA sequence: TGTGCCAGCAGCTTATCAGGAGGCACAGATACGCAGTATTTT.